Here is one TCR beta chain with its context. Its matching antigen is unknown. The data were obtained in a study of STAT5B mutations in CD4+ large granular lymphocyte leukemia. Study-wide results and limits: The CD4+ versus CD8+ T-LGLL clonality difference may reflect limited sample size. 8/27 top patient clones versus 2/35 control clones were TRBV06-family. Without putative leukemic clones, patient CD4-sorted repertoires remained more clonal than healthy CD4+ repertoires.

Profiling relied on immunoSEQ multiplex PCR, and the TCRdb table lists in-frame clones only, not all of them. Found here are fewer than 40,000 clones, roughly 89% of them singletons; the top ten hold 0.41%. The V gene lost 3 bases and the J gene lost 4 bases, with 18 bases spanning the gap. The germline gives CDR1 LNHDA, CDR2 SQIVND (reference sequence). The CDR3 extends over 16 amino acids. The chain has TRBV19 and TRBJ1-2; D not certain. Material for sequencing was CD4+ T cells from blood buffy coats. This TCR came from a human donor in good health. The CDR3 loop is CASSIPGGSQPYGYTF. Written as DNA, the CDR3 is TGTGCCAGTAGTATCCCGGGTGGCAGTCAACCCTATGGCTACACCTTC.